Presented here are 25 T cell receptor beta chains from one specimen sequenced in a study of blood T cell repertoires in COVID-19. Sequencing was performed with immunoSEQ multiplex PCR; in TCRdb, only in-frame clones are kept and a portion is missing. The sample gives fewer than 400,000 clones, 75% to 90% of which show up once; about 5.2% is in the top ten. The sequenced sample was PBMCs or T cells enriched from blood (not recorded which). These receptors were collected from a man aged 55-75 years who had recovered from COVID-19.

V is TRBV29-1 and J is TRBJ2-7; TRBD1 agrees at 7 bases. CDR1 SQVTM and CDR2 ANQGSEA come from the germline V gene. The CDR3 is 13 amino acids. J was trimmed by 9 bases and V by 5 bases; bases with no gene match: 13. CDR3 in amino acids: CSVIEGRGQGQYF. The CDR3 DNA is TGCAGCGTTATCGAGGGAAGGGGGCAAGGGCAGTACTTC.

The CDR3 DNA reads TGTGCCAGCAGCCCAGGAGGCAGCCTACTCTATGGCTACACCTTC. It specifies CASSPGGSLLYGYTF. V is TRBV5-4 and J is TRBJ1-2; D gene uncertain. The germline V gene has CDR1 SGHNT and CDR2 YYREEE (reference sequence). This CDR3 has 15 residues. The germline V and J ends were trimmed by 4 bases and 4 bases, with 17 bases remaining between them.

The chain uses TRBV5-1 and TRBJ1-4; no clear D. Per germline, CDR1 SGHRS and CDR2 YFSETQ. The CDR3 length is 16 residues. Trimming removed 3 bases at V and 0 bases at J, with 12 bases between. As DNA, the CDR3 is TGCGCCAGCAGCTCAGCGGGAATTGCAACTAATGAAAAACTGTTTTTT. Translating gives CASSSAGIATNEKLFF.

The chain uses TRBV7-9 and TRBJ1-2, with D maybe TRBD1 (5 bases). Germline-derived CDR1 and CDR2 are SEHNR and FQNEAQ (reference sequence). V was pared by 5 bases and J by 4 bases, with 8 bases between. The CDR3 runs 12 residues. As DNA, the CDR3 is TGTGCCAGCAGCCCAGGGTTCTATGGCTACACCTTC. Protein sequence: CASSPGFYGYTF.

The rearrangement links TRBV5-1 to TRBJ2-7, with 10 positions matching TRBD2. V shed 0 bases and J 2 bases; nucleotides not matched to a gene: 5. Germline V gives CDR1 SGHRS, CDR2 YFSETQ. The CDR3 extends over 16 amino acids. The CDR3, as DNA: TGCGCCAGCAGCTTGGCTAGCGGGAGAGGAACCTACGAGCAGTACTTC. It codes for CASSLASGRGTYEQYF. The variable domain in full, completed from reference TRBV5-1 and TRBJ2-7, reads KAGVTQTPRYLIKTRGQQVTLSCSPISGHRSVSWYQQTPGQGLQFLFEYFSETQRNKGNFPGRFSGRQFSNSRSEMNVSTLELGDSALYLCASSLASGRGTYEQYFGPGTRLTVT.

This chain connects TRBV27 to TRBJ2-1; D is uncertain. There are 13 residues in the CDR3. Deletions cut 3 bases from V and 4 bases from J, with 7 bases between. Germline lookup yields CDR1 MNHEY and CDR2 SMNVEV (reference sequence). This CDR3 reads CASSFSLYNEQFF. The CDR3 DNA sequence: TGTGCCAGCAGTTTCAGTTTGTACAATGAGCAGTTCTTC.

The V and J genes are TRBV29-1 and TRBJ2-1, with D maybe TRBD2 (6 bases). The CDR3 has 13 amino acids. Germline V gives CDR1 SQVTM, CDR2 ANQGSEA. Trimming left V 4 bases short and J 2 bases short, with 9 bases between. CDR3 region: CSVGEDAYNEQFF. The CDR3 bases are TGCAGCGTTGGGGAGGACGCCTACAATGAGCAGTTCTTC.

CDR3 nucleotides: TGTGCCTGGAGGGCCGACATTACAGAATATGAGCAGTACTTC. This translates into CAWRADITEYEQYF. The rearrangement joins TRBV30 to TRBJ2-7; D is unclear. This CDR3 region has 14 residues. Trimming removed 3 bases at V and 7 bases at J, with 19 bases between. From germline, CDR1 is GTSNPN and CDR2 SVGIG (reference sequence).

The chain couples TRBV7-2 to TRBJ2-7; 12 bases agree with TRBD1. The V gene end was trimmed by 1 base and the J gene end by 5 bases; junction bases not matched to a gene: 9. The CDR3 contains 17 residues. Germline lookup yields CDR1 SGHTA and CDR2 FQGNSA. CDR3 sequence reads: CASSLGRGTGGRNEQYF. CDR3 sequence (DNA): TGTGCCAGCAGCTTAGGAAGGGGGACAGGGGGCAGGAACGAGCAGTACTTC.

This sequence joins TRBV7-3 and TRBJ2-7; perhaps TRBD2 as D (6 bases). Trimming shortened V by 5 bases and J by 3 bases, and 20 bases separated the two germline ends. Germline CDR1 is SGHTA and CDR2 is FQGTGA. The CDR3 consists of 16 residues. CDR3 in amino acids: CASSPGPLQEGYEQYF. The CDR3 region has the DNA TGTGCCAGCAGCCCCGGCCCATTACAGGAGGGCTACGAGCAGTACTTC.

The V and J genes are TRBV5-1 and TRBJ2-5; tentatively, D is TRBD2 (6 bases). CDR3 length: 15 residues. V lost 8 bases and J 6 bases, leaving 23 bases between the germline ends. The V gene's germline CDR1 is SGHRS and CDR2 YFSETQ. The CDR3 protein is CASRLVRADKKTQYF. CDR3 nucleotide sequence: TGCGCCAGTCGACTAGTGCGGGCCGACAAAAAGACCCAGTACTTC.

CDR3 residues: CATSALGETGTYEQYF. CDR3 coding DNA: TGTGCCACCAGTGCCCTAGGGGAAACAGGGACCTACGAGCAGTACTTC. V is TRBV24-1 and J is TRBJ2-7, with D perhaps matching TRBD1 (6 bases). Trimming took 5 bases from V and 2 from J, leaving 18 bases between them. Germline V gene lookup returns CDR1 KGHDR and CDR2 SFDVKD. The CDR3 is 16 amino acids.

V gene TRBV24-1 combines with J gene TRBJ1-2; 8 positions match TRBD1. V was pared by 2 bases and J by 8 bases, with 12 bases of the junction left unmatched. CDR1 and CDR2 from the germline V gene are KGHDR and SFDVKD. The CDR3 length is 16 residues. The CDR3 DNA sequence: TGTGCCACCAGTGATTGGCAGGCAGGGGGCGCGGAGGGCTACACCTTC. This sequence encodes CATSDWQAGGAEGYTF.

The chain uses TRBV28 and TRBJ2-1; D may be TRBD1 (5 bases). With 5 bases removed from V and 7 bases from J, the gap between germline ends came to 12 bases. The CDR3 is 13 residues long. Germline V gene lookup returns CDR1 MDHEN and CDR2 SYDVKM. CDR3 bases: TGTGCCAGCAGTCACCCCCCAGGGAATGAGCAGTTCTTC. Translated: CASSHPPGNEQFF.

V usage is TRBV29-1 and J usage is TRBJ2-2; 8 bases match TRBD2. CDR3 length: 15 residues. V dropped 4 bases and J dropped 6; count of bases not matched to a gene: 10. CDR1 is SQVTM, CDR2 ANQGSEA, per germline. The DNA for the CDR3 is TGCAGCGTTGGTCGGGGGGGGCATACCGCCGGGGAGCTGTTTTTT. Amino acid sequence: CSVGRGGHTAGELFF.

This clone was counted between two and nine times. V gene TRBV5-1 combines with J gene TRBJ2-2; 8 nucleotides agree with TRBD1. The V segment lost 0 bases and the J segment 7 bases; nucleotides outside the gene matches: 14. Germline V CDR1 and CDR2: SGHRS, YFSETQ. The CDR3 consists of 18 residues. This chain's CDR3 is CASSLASSYQGAGGELFF. In nucleotides, the CDR3 is TGCGCCAGCAGCTTGGCCTCATCCTACCAGGGGGCCGGCGGGGAGCTGTTTTTT.

The chain employs TRBV11-2 and TRBJ2-2, with 10 bases lining up with TRBD2. Germline CDR1 reads SGHAT; CDR2 reads FQNNGV. This CDR3 has 16 amino acids. V lost 11 bases, J lost 4 bases, and 13 bases stayed unmatched. The CDR3 spells CAGQNPGLAPTGELFF. The CDR3, as DNA: TGTGCCGGCCAAAATCCGGGACTAGCGCCCACCGGGGAGCTGTTTTTT.

V is TRBV19 and J is TRBJ1-5; D uncertain. Trimming shortened V by 6 bases and J by 4 bases, and 16 bases separated the two germline ends. The CDR3 covers 15 residues. Germline V gene lookup returns CDR1 LNHDA and CDR2 SQIVND (reference sequence). CDR3 nucleotides: TGTGCCAGTAGCCTCAAAAGAGCCTTTAATCAGCCCCAGCATTTT. Its protein product is CASSLKRAFNQPQHF.

The V call is TRBV2, the J call TRBJ1-6, with D possibly being TRBD1 (6 bases). Germline V lookup: CDR1 SNHLY, CDR2 FYNNEI. CDR3 length equals 15 residues. Trimming stripped 1 base from V and 9 bases from J, with 13 bases between. CDR3 in amino acids: CASSEEQGVGSPLHF. The CDR3 DNA is TGTGCCAGCAGTGAAGAACAGGGAGTCGGTTCACCCCTCCACTTT.

The chain has TRBV7-3 and TRBJ2-1, with D perhaps matching TRBD2 (5 bases). The V end was cut by 4 bases, the J end by 7 bases, with 5 bases between. This CDR3 has 11 residues. CDR1 SGHTA and CDR2 FQGTGA come from the germline V gene. CDR3 loop: CASSSGNEQFF. The CDR3 nucleotides read TGTGCCAGCAGCTCGGGGAATGAGCAGTTCTTC.

The rearrangement uses TRBV28 and TRBJ1-6; TRBD1 agrees at 9 bases. The ends lost 6 bases at V and 4 bases at J; junction bases unmatched: 13. This CDR3 is 18 amino acids long. The V gene's germline CDR1 is MDHEN and CDR2 SYDVKM. The CDR3: CASSQDRGTLLYNSPLHF. Written as DNA, the CDR3 is TGTGCCAGCAGCCAGGACAGGGGCACCCTTCTTTATAATTCACCCCTCCACTTT. The full variable domain, rest sourced from reference TRBV28 and TRBJ1-6, is DVKVTQSSRYLVKRTGEKVFLECVQDMDHENMFWYRQDPGLGLRLIYFSYDVKMKEKGDIPEGYSVSREKKERFSLILESASTNQTSMYLCASSQDRGTLLYNSPLHFGNGTRLTVT.

The chain has TRBV11-2 and TRBJ2-1; a weak D match, TRBD1 (5 bases). This CDR3 comprises 17 residues. Trimming removed 5 bases from V and 3 bases from J, with 20 bases in between. Germline V lookup: CDR1 SGHAT, CDR2 FQNNGV. The CDR3 loop reads CASSHSVGRAHYNEQFF. The CDR3 DNA sequence: TGTGCCAGCAGCCACTCGGTGGGCAGGGCCCACTACAATGAGCAGTTCTTC.

The rearrangement joins TRBV6-5 to TRBJ2-7, with D possibly TRBD1 on 5 matching bases. CDR1 MNHEY and CDR2 SVGAGI come from the germline V gene. The CDR3 length is 12 residues. V shed 6 bases and J shed 9 bases, with 15 bases lying between them. The CDR3 nucleotides are TGTGCCAGCAGCCCAGGGATACGGGTGCAGTACTTC. It specifies CASSPGIRVQYF.

This sequence joins TRBV27 and TRBJ2-7; TRBD2 matches at 9 bases. Germline values: CDR1 MNHEY, CDR2 SMNVEV (reference sequence). CDR3 size: 14 residues. Trimming took 3 bases from V and 5 from J; bases not matched to a gene: 5. This CDR3 reads CASSLREGIHEQYF. CDR3 DNA: TGTGCCAGCAGTTTGCGGGAGGGAATCCACGAGCAGTACTTC.

In its sample, this clone was seen once. The J gene is TRBJ2-7, the V gene TRBV28, with 16 bases matching TRBD2. Germline-derived CDR1 and CDR2 are MDHEN and SYDVKM. V lost 6 bases to trimming and J lost 7 bases; unmatched junction nucleotides: 6. This CDR3 has 15 amino acids. The CDR3 DNA reads as TGTGCCAGCAGCACGGGACTAGCGGGAGGGCTTGAGCAGTACTTC. This translates into CASSTGLAGGLEQYF.